The 2 T cell receptor beta chains below were found in one sample sequenced in a study of T-cell memory formation after mild COVID-19. TCRdb re-derived calls from the 5' RACE reads in MiXCR, one entry per CDR3 protein. The sample lists about 190,000 distinct CDR3 sequences, about 17% occurring once. Sequencing was performed on PBMCs or a T cell subset sorted from them (not recorded which). These receptor sequences come from an adult woman who had mild COVID-19 (a few samples of this study predate the infection). Cell type and time point are not known.

This clonotype was seen only a few times. V usage is TRBV27 and J usage is TRBJ1-1; 7 bases match TRBD1. Trimming removed 3 bases from V and 5 bases from J; junction bases left unmatched: 3. The CDR3 has 13 residues. Germline loops: CDR1 MNHEY, CDR2 SMNVEV (reference sequence). Here the CDR3 reads CASSFRGSTEAFF. CDR3 nucleotide sequence: TGTGCCAGCAGTTTCAGGGGGTCGACTGAAGCTTTCTTT.

The rearrangement uses TRBV30 and TRBJ2-3; 9 bases line up with TRBD2. V trimming: 0 bases; J trimming: 3 bases; junction bases outside the gene matches: 4. The germline CDR1 and CDR2 sequences are GTSNPN and SVGIG (reference sequence). The CDR3 runs to 15 residues. The CDR3 DNA sequence: TGTGCCTGGAGTGTATCTAGCGGGATAACAGATACGCAGTATTTT. This encodes CAWSVSSGITDTQYF. The full variable domain, its missing parts supplied by reference TRBV30 and TRBJ2-3, is SQTIHQWPATLVQPVGSPLSLECTVEGTSNPNLYWYRQAAGRGLQLLFYSVGIGQISSEVPQNLSASRPQDRQFILSSKKLLLSDSGFYLCAWSVSSGITDTQYFGPGTRLTVL.